This paragraph reports one T cell receptor (beta chain). Its specificity is unknown. The record originates from a study of CD8 T cell repertoires and HIV-1 epitope variants. About the research overall: Separate wells received one of Twenty-five Gag or Nef variant peptides.

The data were produced by immunoSEQ multiplex PCR, yet TCRdb's version contains in-frame clones alone and is incomplete. The sample has several thousand clones; around 60% are singletons. The study's findings and limits: Six of nine antigen-specific clonotypes appeared cross-reactive to autologous or escape variants.

The CDR3 length is 15 residues. Germline CDR1 reads MNHEY; CDR2 reads SVGAGI. The V gene lost 0 bases and the J gene lost 5 bases, with 14 bases spanning the gap. The chain is built from TRBV6-5 and TRBJ2-7; D possibly uses TRBD1 or TRBD2 (7 bases each). This TCR was sampled from a male donor with HIV. Sequenced input: cultured CD8+ T cells derived from PBMCs. The CDR3 DNA sequence: TGTGCCAGCAGTTACTCGGGAGGGGGCCTCAACGAGCAGTACTTC. Its protein is CASSYSGGGLNEQYF.